These 25 T cell receptor beta chains were sequenced from one sample in a study of shared clonotypes between healthy human individuals. Sequenced by immunoSEQ multiplex PCR; TCRdb stores in-frame clones only, minus some. The sample records millions of clones, 85% to 95% being singletons. Sequencing was carried out using naive CD4+ T cells sorted from blood. Subset defined: CD45RA+ positively selected. The receptor source for this set is a man between 18 and 29 years old in good health.

This chain connects TRBV28 to TRBJ1-2, with D perhaps matching TRBD1 (5 bases). The V gene lost 2 bases and the J gene lost 8 bases, with 9 bases spanning the gap. The CDR3 sequence is 12 residues long. CDR1 and CDR2 (germline): MDHEN, SYDVKM. Here the CDR3 DNA reads TGTGCCAGCAGTTTAATCAGGGAAGGCTACACCTTC. It encodes CASSLIREGYTF.

This rearrangement joins TRBV6-1 to TRBJ2-5; 8 bases align to TRBD2. V gave up 3 bases and J gave up 2 bases; unmatched junction bases: 5. Looked up from germline, CDR1 is MNHNS and CDR2 is SASEGT. CDR3 length: 15 residues. CDR3 region: CASSDGGVIQETQYF. The DNA for the CDR3 is TGTGCCAGCAGTGACGGGGGGGTGATTCAAGAGACCCAGTACTTC.

The chain links TRBV18 to TRBJ2-7; D is tentatively TRBD1 or TRBD2 (5 bases each). The V end was cut by 3 bases, the J end by 5 bases, with 14 bases between. The CDR3 has 14 amino acids. The germline gives CDR1 KGHSH, CDR2 LQKENI. The CDR3 is CASSPNERGHEQYF. The DNA of the CDR3 is TGTGCCAGCTCACCCAACGAGAGGGGCCACGAGCAGTACTTC.

This clone was recorded only once. This chain links TRBV7-2 with TRBJ2-4; unclear D gene. This CDR3 is 15 amino acids long. V lost 2 bases and J 6 bases, leaving 14 bases between the germline ends. Germline loops: CDR1 SGHTA, CDR2 FQGNSA. As DNA, the CDR3 is TGTGCCAGCAGCTTATACCGCGACGCAGGAAACATTCAGTACTTC. This sequence encodes CASSLYRDAGNIQYF.

This clone was detected a few times. This sample also contains other DNA sequences that code for the same CDR3. V gene TRBV2 combines with J gene TRBJ2-3; possibly TRBD2 for D (5 bases). This CDR3 comprises 15 residues. CDR1 and CDR2 (germline): SNHLY, FYNNEI. V lost 4 bases to trimming and J lost 0 bases, with 11 bases between them. CDR3 residues: CASSGLRISTDTQYF. The DNA for the CDR3 is TGTGCCAGCAGTGGACTACGGATTAGCACAGATACGCAGTATTTT.

Of note for this clone: The sample carries other DNA sequences with the same CDR3. J is TRBJ2-1 and V is TRBV7-2; TRBD2 agrees at 8 bases. V was clipped by 3 bases and J by 3 bases; unmatched bases: 4. The CDR3 runs 15 residues. The germline V gene encodes CDR1 SGHTA and CDR2 FQGNSA. The CDR3 sequence is CASSLGTSGYNEQFF. The CDR3 DNA follows: TGTGCCAGCAGCTTGGGAACTAGCGGCTACAATGAGCAGTTCTTC.

Concerning this clone itself: This sample also contains other DNA sequences that code for the same CDR3. V usage is TRBV7-2 and J usage is TRBJ2-1; 7 nucleotides agree with TRBD2. V was pared by 2 bases and J by 1 base, with 2 bases of the junction left unmatched. Germline V gene lookup returns CDR1 SGHTA and CDR2 FQGNSA. This CDR3 has 15 residues. The CDR3 loop reads CASSLLGGSYNEQFF. DNA for the CDR3: TGTGCCAGCAGCTTATTGGGGGGGTCCTACAATGAGCAGTTCTTC.

The chain carries TRBV29-1 and TRBJ2-7; 9 bases are a match to TRBD1. Germline V lookup: CDR1 SQVTM, CDR2 ANQGSEA. This CDR3 has 14 amino acids. The ends lost 3 bases at V and 2 bases at J; junction bases unmatched: 5. The CDR3: CSVDGQGPPYEQYF. In DNA form, the CDR3 reads TGCAGCGTTGATGGACAGGGGCCGCCCTACGAGCAGTACTTC.

A remark on this clone: The sample contains more than one DNA sequence encoding this CDR3. The rearrangement uses TRBV19 and TRBJ2-2; D call uncertain. The CDR3 loop spans 14 amino acids. Deletions cut 3 bases from V and 0 bases from J, with 5 bases between. CDR1 LNHDA and CDR2 SQIVND come from the germline V gene (reference sequence). CDR3 DNA sequence: TGTGCCAGTAGTATTTCACCGAACACCGGGGAGCTGTTTTTT. This encodes CASSISPNTGELFF.

The chain carries TRBV2 and TRBJ1-2, with TRBD1 as a possible D gene (5 bases). This CDR3 contains 12 residues. Germline V CDR1 and CDR2: SNHLY, FYNNEI. V was trimmed by 7 bases and J by 5 bases, leaving 11 bases between them. The CDR3 DNA sequence: TGTGCCAGCACAGGGAACGGGTATGGCTACACCTTC. It codes for CASTGNGYGYTF.

Regarding this clone: The same CDR3 also results from other DNA sequences found in this sample. This chain connects TRBV28 to TRBJ2-2, with D unresolved. The CDR3 totals 13 residues. V was pared by 2 bases and J by 1 base, with 2 bases between. The germline gives CDR1 MDHEN, CDR2 SYDVKM. The DNA for the CDR3 is TGTGCCAGCAGTTTACGGAACACCGGGGAGCTGTTTTTT. Residues: CASSLRNTGELFF.

V and J are TRBV10-3 and TRBJ1-1, with D possibly being TRBD1 (6 bases). The length of the CDR3 is 13 residues. Looked up from germline, CDR1 is ENHRY and CDR2 is SYGVKD. The ends were cut back, 7 bases at V and 1 base at J, with 10 bases in the middle. Here the CDR3 DNA reads TGTGCCATCACCAAGGGACAGAACACTGAAGCTTTCTTT. Amino acids: CAITKGQNTEAFF.

V gene TRBV5-1 combines with J gene TRBJ2-7, with 12 bases matching TRBD2. Trimming at V came to 5 bases and at J to 1 base, leaving 13 bases not matched to a gene. CDR3 size: 18 residues. Germline V lookup: CDR1 SGHRS, CDR2 YFSETQ. Written as DNA, the CDR3 is TGCGCCAGCAGTTCAGCGACTAGCGGGAGAAGGGTTTCCTACGAGCAGTACTTC. Encoded protein: CASSSATSGRRVSYEQYF.

The chain couples TRBV7-3 to TRBJ1-1, with 7 bases matching TRBD1. Germline V gene lookup returns CDR1 SGHTA and CDR2 FQGTGA. This CDR3 has 14 residues. V was pared by 6 bases and J by 2 bases, with 6 bases of the junction left unmatched. CDR3 residues: CASSPDRINTEAFF. The CDR3 DNA reads TGTGCCAGCAGTCCGGACAGGATCAACACTGAAGCTTTCTTT. Complete variable domain (other parts from reference TRBV7-3 and TRBJ1-1): GAGVSQTPSNKVTEKGKYVELRCDPISGHTALYWYRQSLGQGPEFLIYFQGTGAADDSGLPNDRFFAVRPEGSVSTLKIQRTERGDSAVYLCASSPDRINTEAFFGQGTRLTVV.

The chain links TRBV5-6 to TRBJ2-2; TRBD2 aligns across 7 bases. The CDR3 is 15 residues long. The ends lost 3 bases at V and 3 bases at J; junction bases unmatched: 5. The germline CDR1 and CDR2 sequences are SGHDT and YYEEEE. The CDR3 DNA sequence: TGTGCCAGCAGCTCAGCGGGGACCTACACCGGGGAGCTGTTTTTT. It translates to CASSSAGTYTGELFF. The full variable domain, in which reference TRBV5-6 and TRBJ2-2 provide the parts outside the CDR3, is DAGVTQSPTHLIKTRGQQVTLRCSPKSGHDTVSWYQQALGQGPQFIFQYYEEEERQRGNFPDRFSGHQFPNYSSELNVNALLLGDSALYLCASSSAGTYTGELFFGEGSRLTVL.

J is TRBJ2-7 and V is TRBV2; a possible D gene is TRBD1 (5 bases). V lost 4 bases and J 7 bases, leaving 17 bases between the germline ends. There are 14 residues in the CDR3. The germline CDR1 and CDR2 sequences are SNHLY and FYNNEI. The CDR3 here is CASSADEGAREQYF. The CDR3 bases are TGTGCCAGCAGTGCAGATGAAGGGGCCAGGGAGCAGTACTTC.

The CDR3: CASSPQLAGEFGEDEQYF. The CDR3, as DNA: TGTGCCAGCTCACCTCAGCTAGCGGGAGAGTTTGGGGAAGACGAGCAGTACTTC. This chain links TRBV18 with TRBJ2-7; 10 bases map to TRBD2. The CDR3 sequence is 18 residues long. Losses at the gene ends were 3 bases for V and 5 bases for J; bases not matched to a gene: 16. Germline V gives CDR1 KGHSH, CDR2 LQKENI. Complete variable domain (other parts from reference TRBV18 and TRBJ2-7): NAGVMQNPRHLVRRRGQEARLRCSPMKGHSHVYWYRQLPEEGLKFMVYLQKENIIDESGMPKERFSAEFPKEGPSILRIQQVVRGDSAAYFCASSPQLAGEFGEDEQYFGPGTRLTVT.

The chain combines TRBV11-3 with TRBJ2-3; 7 bases agree with TRBD2. The CDR3 covers 14 residues. Unmatched junction bases numbered 4, after V lost 5 bases and J lost 2 bases. In germline, CDR1 is SGHNT, CDR2 YENEEA. DNA of the CDR3: TGTGCCAGCAGCCCAGCGGGGACCACAGATACGCAGTATTTT. Residues: CASSPAGTTDTQYF.

The genes are TRBV6-5 and TRBJ2-7; D is undetermined. The length of the CDR3 is 15 residues. V lost 6 bases and J 2 bases, leaving 17 bases between the germline ends. Germline V gives CDR1 MNHEY, CDR2 SVGAGI. CDR3 sequence (DNA): TGTGCCAGCAGAAAGGGCCCCGAACCCCCCTACGAGCAGTACTTC. Translating it yields CASRKGPEPPYEQYF.

The chain links TRBV30 to TRBJ2-7; unclear D gene. The CDR3 sequence is 15 residues long. V was cut by 1 base and J by 0 bases, with 13 bases left in between. Germline-derived CDR1 and CDR2 are GTSNPN and SVGIG (reference sequence). The CDR3 spells CAWSGRPLSSYEQYF. The DNA of the CDR3 is TGTGCCTGGAGTGGGAGACCGTTGAGCTCCTACGAGCAGTACTTC.

This chain uses TRBV11-2 with TRBJ2-3; 7 bases fit TRBD2. There are 13 residues in the CDR3. Germline V gene sequence: CDR1 SGHAT, CDR2 FQNNGV. Trimming at V came to 6 bases and at J to 1 base, leaving 1 base not matched to a gene. This CDR3 is CASSAGGTDTQYF. The CDR3 nucleotides are TGTGCCAGCAGTGCGGGAGGCACAGATACGCAGTATTTT. The whole variable domain, filled in from reference TRBV11-2 and TRBJ2-3, reads EAGVAQSPRYKIIEKRQSVAFWCNPISGHATLYWYQQILGQGPKLLIQFQNNGVVDDSQLPKDRFSAERLKGVDSTLKIQPAKLEDSAVYLCASSAGGTDTQYFGPGTRLTVL.

The chain has TRBV30 and TRBJ2-3; D uncertain. Trimming took 5 bases from V and 3 from J, leaving 15 bases between them. The CDR3 is 14 amino acids. Germline-derived CDR1 and CDR2 are GTSNPN and SVGIG (reference sequence). CDR3 sequence: CAWQTTLRTDTQYF. For the CDR3, the DNA is TGTGCCTGGCAGACCACCCTCCGGACAGATACGCAGTATTTT. The full variable domain, with the rest looked up from reference TRBV30 and TRBJ2-3, is SQTIHQWPATLVQPVGSPLSLECTVEGTSNPNLYWYRQAAGRGLQLLFYSVGIGQISSEVPQNLSASRPQDRQFILSSKKLLLSDSGFYLCAWQTTLRTDTQYFGPGTRLTVL.

This chain uses TRBV29-1 with TRBJ1-2, with D unclear. Trimming removed 4 bases at V and 4 bases at J, with 7 bases between. The CDR3 extends over 11 amino acids. Per germline, CDR1 SQVTM and CDR2 ANQGSEA. In nucleotides, the CDR3 is TGCAGCGTTGGCAGTGCCTATGGCTACACCTTC. The encoded protein is CSVGSAYGYTF.

The chain uses TRBV18 and TRBJ2-7, with D perhaps assigned TRBD1 or TRBD2 (5 bases each). The CDR3 sequence is 13 residues long. V lost 3 bases and J 6 bases, leaving 12 bases between the germline ends. Germline CDR1 reads KGHSH; CDR2 reads LQKENI. Here the CDR3 DNA reads TGTGCCAGCTCACCTTCCTCCGGGACCGAGCAGTACTTC. Translated: CASSPSSGTEQYF.

As concerns this clone: The same CDR3 is also encoded by other DNA sequences in this sample. The chain uses TRBV5-4 and TRBJ2-7; 7 bases are shared with TRBD1. The CDR3 spans 15 residues. Germline V gene sequence: CDR1 SGHNT, CDR2 YYREEE (reference sequence). The junction had 5 bases not matched to a gene; V was cut back by 2 bases and J by 0 bases. CDR3 nucleotide sequence: TGTGCCAGCAGCTTACCGGGACAGAGCTCCTACGAGCAGTACTTC. As protein: CASSLPGQSSYEQYF.